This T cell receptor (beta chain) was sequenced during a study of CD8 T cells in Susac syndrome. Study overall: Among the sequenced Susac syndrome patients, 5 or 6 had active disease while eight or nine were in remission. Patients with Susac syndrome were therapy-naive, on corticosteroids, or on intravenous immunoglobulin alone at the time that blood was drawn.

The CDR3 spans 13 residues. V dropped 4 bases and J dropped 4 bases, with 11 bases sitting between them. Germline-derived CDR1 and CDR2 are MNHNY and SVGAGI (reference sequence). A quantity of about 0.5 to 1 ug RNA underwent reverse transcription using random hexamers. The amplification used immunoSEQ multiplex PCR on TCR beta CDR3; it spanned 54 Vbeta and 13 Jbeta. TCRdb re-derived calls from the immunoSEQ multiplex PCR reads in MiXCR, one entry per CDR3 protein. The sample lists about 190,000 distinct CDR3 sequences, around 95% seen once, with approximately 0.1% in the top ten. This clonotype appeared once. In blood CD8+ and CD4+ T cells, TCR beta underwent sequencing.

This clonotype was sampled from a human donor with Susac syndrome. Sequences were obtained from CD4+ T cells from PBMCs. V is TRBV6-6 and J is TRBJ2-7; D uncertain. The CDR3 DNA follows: TGTGCCAGCAGTTCAACGGACGGGTACGAGCAGTACTTC. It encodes CASSSTDGYEQYF.